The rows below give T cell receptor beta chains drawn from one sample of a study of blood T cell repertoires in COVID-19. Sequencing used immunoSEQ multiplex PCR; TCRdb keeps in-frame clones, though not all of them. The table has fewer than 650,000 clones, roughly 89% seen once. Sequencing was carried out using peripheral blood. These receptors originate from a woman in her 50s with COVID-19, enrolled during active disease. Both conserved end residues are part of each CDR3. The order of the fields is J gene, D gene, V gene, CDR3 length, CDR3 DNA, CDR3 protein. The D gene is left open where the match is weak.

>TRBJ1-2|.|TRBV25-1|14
TGTGCCAGCAGTGAACTACACAGGAACTATGGCTACACCTTC
CASSELHRNYGYTF
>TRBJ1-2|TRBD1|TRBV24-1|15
TGTGCCACCAGTGATCTCAGGGGGACGGTGTACGGCTACACCTTC
CATSDLRGTVYGYTF
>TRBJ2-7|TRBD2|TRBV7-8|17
TGTGCCAGCAGCTTAGTGCTAGCGGGGGCCTACCCCTACGAGCAGTACTTC
CASSLVLAGAYPYEQYF
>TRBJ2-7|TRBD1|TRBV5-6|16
TGTGCCAGCAGCTTAGAAAGGGGGCCAGGGGTCTACGAGCAGTACTTC
CASSLERGPGVYEQYF
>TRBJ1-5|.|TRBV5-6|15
TGTGCCAGCAGCTGGGGAGGGGGATTTGGGCAGCCCCAGCATTTT
CASSWGGGFGQPQHF
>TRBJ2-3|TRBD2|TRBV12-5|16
TGTGCTAGTGGTTTAGACTGGACTAGCGGCACAGATACGCAGTATTTT
CASGLDWTSGTDTQYF
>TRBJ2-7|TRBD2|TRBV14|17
TGTGCCAGCAGCCAGCGGGAAGCGGGGGGACTCTCCTACGAGCAGTACTTC
CASSQREAGGLSYEQYF
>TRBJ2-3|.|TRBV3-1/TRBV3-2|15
TGTGCCAGCAGCCAAGGTCCCTTAGGCACAGATACGCAGTATTTT
CASSQGPLGTDTQYF
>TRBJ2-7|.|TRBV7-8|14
TGTGCCAGCAGCTTCCCAGGGATGGCCTACGAGCAGTACTTC
CASSFPGMAYEQYF
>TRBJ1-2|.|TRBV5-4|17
TGTGCCAGCAGCTCCCCCAACACCGGGACAACCGTAGGAGGCTACACCTTC
CASSSPNTGTTVGGYTF